One and the same sample provided the 12 T cell receptor beta chains below, sequenced in a study of CXCR3-negative and CXCR3-positive naive CD8 T cells (dated by TCRdb to about 2019). The run used a NextSeq 550. The Human TCR Profiling Kit (MiLaboratory) was used to prepare UMI-labeled 5' RACE TRB cDNA libraries. TCRdb reprocessed the reads and assigns one entry to each CDR3 protein sequence, leaving out DNA. The sample's records list approximately 140,000 distinct CDR3 sequences. Jointly, the top ten make up 0.25% to 0.35% of the sample. These receptors have no known antigen. General findings and caveats noted by the study authors: TRB CDR3s from CXCR3-positive naive cells showed higher hydrophobicity (lower Kidera factor 4), lower energy, and higher strength and volume indices than CXCR3-negative naive cells.

Sequences were obtained from naive CXCR3+ CD8+ T cells from blood. In the paper's terms, the cell subset or site label means: CD45RO-CCR7+CD27+CD95- naive CD8+ T cells expressing CXCR3 (TNR3+). The receptor set was obtained from a human donor in good health. Some clones in this sample may be carry-over from other donors' samples.

The gene calls are TRBV6-1 and TRBJ1-2; no DNA is available, so the TRBD1 call from TCRdb remains unchecked. The germline CDR1 and CDR2 sequences are MNHNS and SASEGT. CDR3 size: 14 residues. The CDR3 sequence is CAARSGHWIYGYTF.

This chain uses TRBV5-6 with TRBJ1-5. Germline V CDR1 and CDR2: SGHDT, YYEEEE. The CDR3 is made up of 14 amino acids. The CDR3 sequence: CASSLTSSNQPQHF. The complete variable domain, with remaining parts taken from reference TRBV5-6 and TRBJ1-5, reads DAGVTQSPTHLIKTRGQQVTLRCSPKSGHDTVSWYQQALGQGPQFIFQYYEEEERQRGNFPDRFSGHQFPNYSSELNVNALLLGDSALYLCASSLTSSNQPQHFGDGTRLSIL.

The chain couples TRBV4-1 to TRBJ2-5; TCRdb's D call of TRBD2 is untestable without DNA. From germline, CDR1 is MGHRA and CDR2 YSYEKL. The length of the CDR3 is 15 residues. The CDR3 sequence: CASSQEGRVQETQYF.

V is TRBV29-1 and J is TRBJ2-1; TCRdb gives TRBD2 as the D gene, but with no DNA this cannot be confirmed. CDR1 SQVTM and CDR2 ANQGSEA come from the germline V gene. The CDR3 has 11 residues. The CDR3 sequence: CSVGEGNEQFF.

CDR3 amino acids: CASSPTIGQSRQTSSYEQYF. V usage is TRBV28 and J usage is TRBJ2-7; TCRdb reports TRBD1, a call that lacks DNA to check it against. The germline CDR1 and CDR2 sequences are MDHEN and SYDVKM. This CDR3 contains 20 residues. Looking up the rest from reference TRBV28 and TRBJ2-7 gives the full variable domain: DVKVTQSSRYLVKRTGEKVFLECVQDMDHENMFWYRQDPGLGLRLIYFSYDVKMKEKGDIPEGYSVSREKKERFSLILESASTNQTSMYLCASSPTIGQSRQTSSYEQYFGPGTRLTVT.

V is TRBV6-2 or TRBV6-3 and J is TRBJ1-2. Per germline, CDR1 MNHEY and CDR2 SVGEGT. The CDR3 runs 11 residues. CDR3 sequence reads: CASSYGPGYTF.

The rearrangement joins TRBV14 to TRBJ2-7; the TCRdb call, TRBD1, lacks DNA for checking. From germline, CDR1 is SGHDN and CDR2 FVKESK. The CDR3 extends over 16 amino acids. CDR3 in amino acids: CASSQGDRVSSYEQYF.

The chain recombines TRBV7-9 with TRBJ1-4; TCRdb's D gene call, TRBD1, goes unchecked for lack of DNA. The CDR3 consists of 11 residues. CDR1 SEHNR and CDR2 FQNEAQ come from the germline V gene (reference sequence). CDR3: CASSGDEKLFF.

V usage is TRBV4-2 and J usage is TRBJ2-7; the D gene TCRdb calls, TRBD2, cannot be checked with no DNA. CDR3 length: 17 amino acids. Looked up from germline, CDR1 is LGHNA and CDR2 is YNFKEQ. CDR3: CASSQESSGGRSYEQYF.

V and J are TRBV9 and TRBJ2-3; TCRdb reports TRBD1, a call that lacks DNA to check it against. The CDR3 is 15 residues long. Germline CDR1 is SGDLS and CDR2 is YYNGEE. CDR3: CASSVGDTSSDTQYF.

The chain recombines TRBV7-3 with TRBJ1-1; the D call of TRBD1 rests on TCRdb alone, since no DNA is present to check it. There are 13 residues in the CDR3. The germline V gene encodes CDR1 SGHTA and CDR2 FQGTGA. The CDR3: CASSAATGTEAFF. The whole variable domain, filled in from reference TRBV7-3 and TRBJ1-1, reads GAGVSQTPSNKVTEKGKYVELRCDPISGHTALYWYRQSLGQGPEFLIYFQGTGAADDSGLPNDRFFAVRPEGSVSTLKIQRTERGDSAVYLCASSAATGTEAFFGQGTRLTVV.

The J gene is TRBJ2-1, the V gene TRBV29-1; TCRdb indicates TRBD1, and absent DNA this call remains unverified. This CDR3 is 13 amino acids long. CDR1 and CDR2 (germline): SQVTM, ANQGSEA. The CDR3 region is CSVVGRANNEQFF.